Each of the 6 T cell receptor beta chains below was sequenced from the same sample in a study of response to subunit inactivated influenza vaccine. TCRdb re-analysed the RT-PCR reads in MiXCR, keeping a single row per CDR3 protein. The sample records about 540,000 distinct CDR3 sequences, 14% being singletons. The material sequenced was PBMCs from blood, taken approximately 12 days after vaccination. These receptors originate from a middle-aged man who received an inactivated influenza vaccine.

This clonotype was detected a few times. V is TRBV2 and J is TRBJ1-1; no firm D call. V lost 3 bases to trimming and J lost 8 bases, with 13 bases between them. The germline gives CDR1 SNHLY, CDR2 FYNNEI. The CDR3 length is 13 residues. This CDR3 is CASSDSPLGEAFF. In DNA, the CDR3 is TGTGCCAGCAGTGATAGCCCCCTCGGGGAAGCTTTCTTT.

The V and J genes are TRBV20-1 and TRBJ1-2, with 8 positions matching TRBD1. V shed 0 bases, J shed 5 bases, and the junction held 8 bases outside the gene matches. The CDR3 totals 15 residues. From germline, CDR1 is DFQATT and CDR2 SNEGSKA (reference sequence). The CDR3 DNA reads TGCAGTGCTAGAGATCCGGGGACAGGTCGATATGGCTACACCTTC. Translated: CSARDPGTGRYGYTF.

This clonotype appeared a single time. The CDR3 DNA reads TGTGCCAGCAGTTTGGCAGGGACCACCGGGGAGCTGTTTTTT. It codes for CASSLAGTTGELFF. The chain couples TRBV28 to TRBJ2-2, with D tentatively TRBD1 or TRBD2 (5 bases each). V shed 3 bases and J shed 4 bases, with 9 bases lying between them. CDR1 and CDR2 (germline): MDHEN, SYDVKM. The CDR3 has 14 residues.

This clonotype was counted a few times. The chain employs TRBV29-1 and TRBJ2-1; 8 bases fit TRBD1. This CDR3 has 13 residues. V dropped 6 bases and J dropped 9; count of bases not matched to a gene: 10. Per germline, CDR1 SQVTM and CDR2 ANQGSEA. CDR3 in amino acids: CSVGSGGESEQFF. The CDR3 bases are TGCAGCGTGGGCTCAGGGGGCGAAAGTGAGCAGTTCTTC.

The gene calls are TRBV20-1 and TRBJ1-5; possible D gene TRBD1, 5 bases. CDR3 length equals 13 residues. The germline V gene has CDR1 DFQATT and CDR2 SNEGSKA (reference sequence). V was cut by 6 bases and J by 3 bases, with 12 bases left in between. Here the CDR3 reads CSAKGPINQPQHF. CDR3 in DNA: TGCAGTGCAAAGGGACCGATCAATCAGCCCCAGCATTTT.

This chain connects TRBV4-1 to TRBJ2-4; 11 bases agree with TRBD2. The J segment lost 1 base and the V segment lost 0 bases, leaving 8 bases of the junction unmatched. Looked up from germline, CDR1 is MGHRA and CDR2 is YSYEKL. The CDR3 contains 19 residues. CDR3 DNA sequence: TGCGCCAGCAGCCAAGAGAGTAATAGCGGGGGGGCGGCCAAAAACATTCAGTACTTC. It codes for CASSQESNSGGAAKNIQYF.